Following are 29 T cell receptor beta chains from one sample sequenced in a study of OX40 agonist ivuxolimab in advanced cancers. Assay used: immunoSEQ multiplex PCR; TCRdb lists only in-frame clones, some missing. The sample has roughly 29,000 clones; roughly 90% are singletons. This material consisted of CD4+ or CD8+ T cells sorted from blood, taken in a trial of the OX40 agonist ivuxolimab. The source of these receptors is an adult with an advanced solid tumor such as melanoma, head and neck, liver or kidney cancer.

The rearrangement uses TRBV11-2 and TRBJ2-1, with TRBD2 matching over 14 bases. CDR1 is SGHAT and CDR2 is FQNNGV in the germline V gene. The CDR3 runs to 16 residues. V gave up 5 bases and J gave up 8 bases; unmatched junction bases: 8. The CDR3 reads CASSPVTSGRADEQFF. Here the CDR3 DNA reads TGTGCCAGCAGCCCAGTGACTAGCGGGAGGGCCGATGAGCAGTTCTTC.

The chain couples TRBV10-2 to TRBJ1-2, with no clear D. This CDR3 contains 16 residues. The germline V gene encodes CDR1 WSHSY and CDR2 SAAADI. V shed 4 bases and J shed 3 bases, with 18 bases lying between them. CDR3 loop: CASSASRSTPHYGYTF. CDR3 sequence (DNA): TGCGCCAGCAGTGCCTCGCGCTCAACTCCCCACTATGGCTACACCTTC.

The chain employs TRBV10-3 and TRBJ2-1; the match to TRBD2 covers 15 bases. The junction had 9 bases not matched to a gene; V was cut back by 2 bases and J by 7 bases. Germline V lookup: CDR1 ENHRY, CDR2 SYGVKD. There are 18 residues in the CDR3. The CDR3 is CAISENHPGLAGGNEQFF. CDR3 DNA sequence: TGTGCCATCAGTGAGAATCACCCGGGACTAGCGGGAGGAAATGAGCAGTTCTTC.

This clone appeared a single time. In DNA, the CDR3 is TGTGCCAGCAGTTACTCGACGGAGGGGAGGAATGAGCAGTTCTTC. Its protein product is CASSYSTEGRNEQFF. The V call is TRBV6-5, the J call TRBJ2-1; possible D gene TRBD2, 6 bases. The germline V gene encodes CDR1 MNHEY and CDR2 SVGAGI. The CDR3 extends over 15 amino acids. V was trimmed by 0 bases and J by 7 bases, leaving 13 bases between them.

The V and J genes are TRBV7-9 and TRBJ2-7; a possible D gene is TRBD2 (6 bases). Trimming took off 4 bases at V and 0 bases at J, with 13 bases between the two ends. In germline, CDR1 is SEHNR, CDR2 FQNEAQ (reference sequence). The length of the CDR3 is 15 residues. CDR3 bases: TGTGCCAGCAGCTCCTTCGGGGACTTCTCCTACGAGCAGTACTTC. The encoded protein is CASSSFGDFSYEQYF.

Remarks on this clone: One end of the junction is discordant with germline, which a read error may explain. J is TRBJ2-7 and V is TRBV6-6; D is uncertain. The CDR3 has 12 amino acids. Germline assignment: CDR1 MNHNY and CDR2 SVGAGI (reference sequence). The CDR3 bases are TGTGCCAGCGGTTATCAGACCTACGAGCAGTACTTC. This codes for CASGYQTYEQYF.

The chain carries TRBV10-3 and TRBJ2-7; D may be TRBD1 (5 bases). Germline-derived CDR1 and CDR2 are ENHRY and SYGVKD. The CDR3 has 12 residues. V gave up 6 bases and J gave up 7 bases, with 13 bases separating them. The CDR3 loop reads CAISSQGDEQYF. The CDR3 nucleotides are TGTGCCATCAGCTCTCAGGGTGATGAGCAGTACTTC.

The chain joins TRBV7-9 to TRBJ1-1, with a tentative D call TRBD1 (6 bases). Looked up from germline, CDR1 is SEHNR and CDR2 is FQNEAQ (reference sequence). V lost 5 bases to trimming and J lost 1 base, with 14 bases between them. The CDR3 contains 15 residues. CDR3 DNA sequence: TGTGCCAGCAGCCTTATACTAGGGGGGAACACTGAAGCTTTCTTT. This encodes CASSLILGGNTEAFF.

V is TRBV5-1 and J is TRBJ2-7, with D possibly TRBD1 on 6 matching bases. V was clipped by 0 bases and J by 3 bases, with 16 bases between them. Germline CDR1 is SGHRS and CDR2 is YFSETQ. The CDR3 consists of 16 residues. CDR3 sequence (DNA): TGCGCCAGCAGCTTGGGCCAGGGGCTCTTAGGCTACGAGCAGTACTTC. Translating it yields CASSLGQGLLGYEQYF.

The V gene is TRBV11-2, the J gene TRBJ1-2; no firm D call. The CDR3 runs 12 residues. V dropped 1 base and J dropped 3 bases, with 3 bases sitting between them. Germline CDR1 SGHAT, CDR2 FQNNGV. The CDR3 spells CASSLAHYGYTF. The CDR3 DNA reads as TGTGCCAGCAGCTTAGCGCACTATGGCTACACCTTC.

The V gene is TRBV27, the J gene TRBJ1-1, with D tentatively TRBD1 (5 bases). Germline values: CDR1 MNHEY, CDR2 SMNVEV (reference sequence). The CDR3 totals 13 residues. V dropped 6 bases and J dropped 5 bases, with 13 bases sitting between them. The CDR3 loop is CASRDTVGTEAFF. CDR3 sequence (DNA): TGTGCCAGCAGGGACACCGTGGGGACTGAAGCTTTCTTT.

In this sample, this clone turned up once. CDR3 sequence: CASSLGQGYEKLFF. The CDR3 DNA is TGTGCCAGCAGCCTGGGACAGGGCTATGAAAAACTGTTTTTT. J is TRBJ1-4 and V is TRBV7-8; 9 nucleotides align to TRBD1. Trimming removed 5 bases from V and 6 bases from J; junction bases left unmatched: 4. Germline assignment: CDR1 SGHVS and CDR2 FQNEAQ. The length of the CDR3 is 14 residues.

This clone was picked up a small number of times. The gene calls are TRBV2 and TRBJ1-1; unclear D gene. Germline-derived CDR1 and CDR2 are SNHLY and FYNNEI. The CDR3 sequence is 13 residues long. The V end was cut by 8 bases, the J end by 1 base, with 11 bases between. The CDR3 loop reads CASLAEGNTEAFF. CDR3 sequence (DNA): TGTGCCAGCCTAGCTGAGGGGAACACTGAAGCTTTCTTT.

CDR3 sequence: CASSEGLQPQHF. The CDR3 nucleotides are TGTGCCAGTAGTGAGGGGTTGCAGCCCCAGCATTTT. The chain links TRBV19 to TRBJ1-5, with D possibly being TRBD1 (5 bases). There are 12 residues in the CDR3. Germline V gene sequence: CDR1 LNHDA, CDR2 SQIVND (reference sequence). V was pared by 5 bases and J by 7 bases, with 9 bases between.

The chain couples TRBV7-9 to TRBJ2-1; D not certain. Between the trimmed V and J ends, which lost 0 bases and 8 bases, there was a span of 20 bases. The V gene's germline CDR1 is SEHNR and CDR2 FQNEAQ (reference sequence). The CDR3 has 17 residues. CDR3 protein: CASSLALWEILSDEQFF. The DNA for the CDR3 is TGTGCCAGCAGCTTAGCTCTATGGGAAATCTTATCGGATGAGCAGTTCTTC.

The chain carries TRBV30 and TRBJ2-1; D is unresolved. This CDR3 spans 13 amino acids. From germline, CDR1 is GTSNPN and CDR2 SVGIG (reference sequence). The germline V and J ends were trimmed by 0 bases and 10 bases, with 13 bases remaining between them. CDR3 nucleotides: TGTGCCTGGAGTGTGGGCCGCAATAAAGAGCAGTTCTTC. It specifies CAWSVGRNKEQFF.

The chain combines TRBV29-1 with TRBJ2-1; 11 nucleotides agree with TRBD1. The germline V gene encodes CDR1 SQVTM and CDR2 ANQGSEA. After removal of 3 bases from V and 3 bases from J, the junction contained 4 bases not matched to a gene. This CDR3 is built from 15 residues. The chain's CDR3 is CSVELDRGHYNEQFF. The CDR3, as DNA: TGCAGCGTTGAGCTGGACAGGGGGCACTACAATGAGCAGTTCTTC.

The chain combines TRBV2 with TRBJ2-7; tentatively, D is TRBD2 (5 bases). Germline CDR1 SNHLY, CDR2 FYNNEI. The CDR3 length is 14 residues. V was trimmed by 0 bases and J by 0 bases, leaving 6 bases between them. CDR3 amino acids: CASSEAEGSYEQYF. DNA of the CDR3: TGTGCCAGCAGTGAAGCAGAGGGCTCCTACGAGCAGTACTTC.

CDR3 sequence: CASTETSGRAETQYF. For the CDR3, the DNA is TGTGCCAGTACTGAGACTAGCGGGAGAGCTGAGACCCAGTACTTC. This chain uses TRBV19 with TRBJ2-5; 12 nucleotides align to TRBD2. This CDR3 comprises 15 residues. Germline CDR1 and CDR2: LNHDA and SQIVND (reference sequence). V lost 7 bases to trimming and J lost 5 bases; unmatched junction nucleotides: 8.

The V gene is TRBV5-6, the J gene TRBJ2-1; 11 positions agree with TRBD2. This CDR3 region has 15 residues. Losses at the gene ends were 0 bases for V and 7 bases for J; bases not matched to a gene: 3. CDR1 and CDR2 from the germline V gene are SGHDT and YYEEEE. CDR3 region: CASSLVGTSGNEQFF. CDR3 in DNA: TGTGCCAGCAGCTTGGTCGGGACTAGCGGTAATGAGCAGTTCTTC.

A note on this clone: The junction departs from the called germline gene at one end, perhaps through a read error. The CDR3 coding sequence is TGTGCCAGCAGAAATCTAGCGGGAGGTTTCTTC. This translates into CASRNLAGGFF. The chain is built from TRBV6-5 and TRBJ2-7; 11 bases are shared with TRBD2. CDR3 size: 11 residues. The germline V gene encodes CDR1 MNHEY and CDR2 SVGAGI.

This chain uses TRBV29-1 with TRBJ1-5; TRBD1 matches 9 bases. Per germline, CDR1 SQVTM and CDR2 ANQGSEA. The CDR3 loop spans 15 amino acids. The V and J ends lost 6 bases and 4 bases, in that order; junction bases with no gene match: 10. The CDR3 here is CSVSGQGPGNQPQHF. DNA of the CDR3: TGCAGCGTATCGGGACAGGGTCCGGGAAATCAGCCCCAGCATTTT.

The chain recombines TRBV9 with TRBJ1-1, with 8 positions matching TRBD1. CDR3 length: 16 amino acids. CDR1 SGDLS and CDR2 YYNGEE come from the germline V gene. V lost 4 bases, J lost 3 bases, and 11 bases stayed unmatched. CDR3: CASSPTPGGAYTEAFF. As DNA, the CDR3 is TGTGCCAGCAGCCCAACGCCAGGGGGCGCTTACACTGAAGCTTTCTTT.

The chain combines TRBV7-3 with TRBJ1-6, with D tentatively TRBD1 (5 bases). The CDR3 spans 18 residues. Germline V gene data show CDR1 as SGHTA and CDR2 as FQGTGA. Trimming left V 5 bases short and J 0 bases short, with 17 bases between. The CDR3 sequence: CASSTDLDSSSYNSPLHF. The CDR3 DNA follows: TGTGCCAGCAGCACCGACCTCGACAGTAGCTCCTATAATTCACCCCTCCACTTT. The full variable domain, completed using reference TRBV7-3 and TRBJ1-6, is GAGVSQTPSNKVTEKGKYVELRCDPISGHTALYWYRQSLGQGPEFLIYFQGTGAADDSGLPNDRFFAVRPEGSVSTLKIQRTERGDSAVYLCASSTDLDSSSYNSPLHFGNGTRLTVT.

V gene TRBV5-1 combines with J gene TRBJ2-2; D might be TRBD1 (5 bases). V was clipped by 0 bases and J by 2 bases, with 14 bases between them. Germline-derived CDR1 and CDR2 are SGHRS and YFSETQ. The CDR3 is 17 amino acids. CDR3 residues: CASSLEYYRLNTGELFF. The CDR3 DNA sequence: TGCGCCAGCAGCTTGGAGTATTACAGGCTAAACACCGGGGAGCTGTTTTTT. Full variable domain (outside the CDR3, taken from reference TRBV5-1 and TRBJ2-2): KAGVTQTPRYLIKTRGQQVTLSCSPISGHRSVSWYQQTPGQGLQFLFEYFSETQRNKGNFPGRFSGRQFSNSRSEMNVSTLELGDSALYLCASSLEYYRLNTGELFFGEGSRLTVL.

V usage is TRBV11-3 and J usage is TRBJ2-5, with TRBD1 matching 10 bases. Per the germline V gene, CDR1 is SGHNT and CDR2 is YENEEA. The CDR3 loop spans 14 amino acids. J gave up 5 bases and V 4 bases, and 4 bases lay outside the gene matches. In DNA form, the CDR3 reads TGTGCCAGCAGCTACCGGGACAGGGGTGAGACCCAGTACTTC. Translation gives CASSYRDRGETQYF.

The chain carries TRBV2 and TRBJ1-1; 7 bases fit TRBD1. The CDR3 is 12 residues long. With 6 bases clipped from V and 7 bases from J, the junction kept 5 bases outside the gene matches. Per germline, CDR1 SNHLY and CDR2 FYNNEI. The CDR3 coding sequence is TGTGCCAGCAGAACTGGGACAGATGAAGCTTTCTTT. Its translation: CASRTGTDEAFF.

The rearrangement joins TRBV9 to TRBJ1-5, with a weak D call TRBD1 (6 bases). The CDR3 loop spans 14 amino acids. V was clipped by 3 bases and J by 3 bases, with 10 bases between them. The germline gives CDR1 SGDLS, CDR2 YYNGEE. The CDR3 region has the DNA TGTGCCAGCAGCGGTACAGGGATCAATCAGCCCCAGCATTTT. Translating gives CASSGTGINQPQHF.

This rearrangement joins TRBV6-6 to TRBJ2-7; weak D call: TRBD2 (5 bases). This CDR3 has 12 amino acids. V was pared by 1 base and J by 6 bases, with 7 bases between. Germline V gene sequence: CDR1 MNHNY, CDR2 SVGAGI (reference sequence). CDR3 amino acids: CASSYLRVEQYF. The CDR3 DNA is TGTGCCAGCAGTTACTTGAGGGTCGAGCAGTACTTC.